A single sample is the source of the 26 T cell receptor beta chains below, sequenced in a study of identical twins. Via MiXCR, TCRdb re-called the 5' RACE reads, giving one row per CDR3 protein. The sample consists of 550,000 to 700,000 distinct CDR3 sequences, around a tenth of them appearing once. The sample also formed part of further work on yellow fever vaccine responses in identical twins.

The specimen was PBMCs. These receptors were obtained from a woman between 18 and 29 years old in good health.

The CDR3 region has the DNA TGTGCCAGCAGCTTATCGGGGGGGCAGACCTACGAGCAGTACTTC. Its protein is CASSLSGGQTYEQYF. The chain links TRBV11-2 to TRBJ2-7, with 8 bases matching TRBD2. The germline CDR1 and CDR2 sequences are SGHAT and FQNNGV. V was pared by 2 bases and J by 2 bases, with 5 bases of the junction left unmatched. The CDR3 is 15 residues long. The full variable domain, completed using reference TRBV11-2 and TRBJ2-7, is EAGVAQSPRYKIIEKRQSVAFWCNPISGHATLYWYQQILGQGPKLLIQFQNNGVVDDSQLPKDRFSAERLKGVDSTLKIQPAKLEDSAVYLCASSLSGGQTYEQYFGPGTRLTVT.

A word on this clonotype: This sequence may be a read error, since a much larger clone differs from it by one base. The chain has TRBV27 and TRBJ2-7; TRBD2 agrees at 9 bases. V dropped 5 bases and J dropped 0; count of bases not matched to a gene: 2. The germline V gene encodes CDR1 MNHEY and CDR2 SMNVEV (reference sequence). The CDR3 is 14 amino acids. DNA of the CDR3: TGTGCCAGCAGTGAGACTAGCGGCTCCTACGAGCAGTACTTC. This sequence encodes CASSETSGSYEQYF.

This sequence joins TRBV29-1 and TRBJ2-7; D ambiguous. The V and J ends lost 0 bases and 10 bases respectively, with 13 bases between them. Germline V gene data show CDR1 as SQVTM and CDR2 as ANQGSEA. The CDR3 contains 12 residues. The CDR3 region is CSVEDRGSGQYF. The CDR3 DNA reads as TGCAGCGTTGAAGATCGAGGCAGTGGCCAGTACTTC.

This clonotype was detected a few times. The chain couples TRBV20-1 to TRBJ2-1, with D perhaps matching TRBD2 (6 bases). The CDR3 sequence is 16 residues long. The V end lost 3 bases, the J end lost 2 bases, and 17 bases lay between the germline ends. CDR1 is DFQATT, CDR2 SNEGSKA, per germline (reference sequence). The CDR3 protein is CSASDPGGAPYNEQFF. The CDR3 region has the DNA TGCAGTGCTAGTGATCCCGGAGGGGCGCCCTACAATGAGCAGTTCTTC.

This clonotype appeared many times. V usage is TRBV12-3 or TRBV12-4 and J usage is TRBJ2-7, with D perhaps matching TRBD1 (7 bases). There are 17 residues in the CDR3. The germline V and J ends were trimmed by 7 bases and 2 bases, with 24 bases remaining between them. The CDR3 sequence: CASTADRFPAGPYEQYF. In DNA form, the CDR3 reads TGTGCCAGCACAGCGGACAGGTTCCCTGCGGGGCCCTACGAGCAGTACTTC.

This clonotype has ten or more counts. The CDR3 region has the DNA TGCGCCAGCAGCTTGGATTCGGATCCACCCCTCCACTTT. This encodes CASSLDSDPPLHF. The chain joins TRBV5-1 to TRBJ1-6; D ambiguous. The CDR3 contains 13 residues. V gave up 0 bases and J gave up 11 bases, with 9 bases separating them. Germline V gene sequence: CDR1 SGHRS, CDR2 YFSETQ.

This clonotype was seen a handful of times. V usage is TRBV9 and J usage is TRBJ1-6; D possibly corresponds to TRBD1 (6 bases). The CDR3 length is 14 residues. Germline loops: CDR1 SGDLS, CDR2 YYNGEE. Trimming cost V 4 bases and J 8 bases, with 13 bases left between them. The CDR3 coding sequence is TGTGCCAGCAGCTTGACAGGACGGGATTCACCCCTCCACTTT. This encodes CASSLTGRDSPLHF.

V is TRBV6-1 and J is TRBJ1-2, with 7 bases fitting TRBD1. The J segment lost 0 bases and the V segment lost 6 bases, leaving 1 base of the junction unmatched. The CDR3 contains 13 residues. Germline assignment: CDR1 MNHNS and CDR2 SASEGT. The CDR3 here is CASSRGANYGYTF. The CDR3 region has the DNA TGTGCCAGCAGCAGGGGGGCTAACTATGGCTACACCTTC.

On this clonotype itself: A read error may produce the germline difference seen at one junction end. The chain links TRBV2 to TRBJ2-7, with 11 bases identical to TRBD2. Per the germline V gene, CDR1 is SNHLY and CDR2 is FYNNEI. The CDR3 is made up of 19 amino acids. The DNA for the CDR3 is TGTGCCTGCAGTCGCGACGTGAAAAGACTAGCGGGACCCTCCTACGAGCAGTACTTC. Protein sequence: CACSRDVKRLAGPSYEQYF.

This clonotype was seen a handful of times. This chain connects TRBV2 to TRBJ2-1; 8 bases line up with TRBD1. Germline lookup yields CDR1 SNHLY and CDR2 FYNNEI. The CDR3 contains 16 residues. Unmatched junction bases numbered 9, after V lost 2 bases and J lost 6 bases. The CDR3: CASSERLDRGFNEQFF. The CDR3, as DNA: TGTGCCAGCAGTGAAAGGCTAGACAGGGGATTCAATGAGCAGTTCTTC.

This chain connects TRBV12-3 or TRBV12-4 to TRBJ2-4; tentative D call: TRBD1 (5 bases). V shed 8 bases and J shed 6 bases, with 11 bases lying between them. This CDR3 is built from 12 residues. The CDR3 DNA follows: TGTGCCAGCGGGGCCTCCGTAAACATTCAGTACTTC. Its protein product is CASGASVNIQYF.

This clonotype was seen a handful of times. The rearrangement joins TRBV18 to TRBJ2-3, with a weak D call TRBD2 (6 bases). CDR3 length: 17 amino acids. Germline V gene sequence: CDR1 KGHSH, CDR2 LQKENI. Trimming shortened V by 0 bases and J by 4 bases, and 17 bases separated the two germline ends. CDR3 nucleotides: TGTGCCAGCTCACCACCGATTCGGCCGGGCGGGGCAGATACGCAGTATTTT. This sequence encodes CASSPPIRPGGADTQYF.

The chain carries TRBV6-1 and TRBJ2-3; TRBD2 agrees at 11 bases. This CDR3 contains 16 residues. After removal of 4 bases from V and 5 bases from J, the junction contained 8 bases not matched to a gene. CDR1 is MNHNS, CDR2 SASEGT, per germline. CDR3 region: CASSGTLAGGGDTQYF. The CDR3 DNA reads as TGTGCCAGCAGTGGGACCCTAGCGGGGGGAGGAGATACGCAGTATTTT.

V gene TRBV12-3 or TRBV12-4 combines with J gene TRBJ2-1; D is perhaps TRBD1 or TRBD2 (5 bases each). The CDR3 sequence is 14 residues long. V lost 0 bases and J lost 5, with 8 bases in between. CDR3 loop: CASSLAVGHNEQFF. The DNA for the CDR3 is TGTGCCAGCAGTTTAGCGGTGGGACACAATGAGCAGTTCTTC.

This clonotype was counted a few times. The chain carries TRBV5-1 and TRBJ2-2; a possible D gene is TRBD2 (5 bases). V lost 4 bases to trimming and J lost 0 bases, with 10 bases between them. The germline CDR1 and CDR2 sequences are SGHRS and YFSETQ. CDR3 length: 15 residues. CDR3 bases: TGCGCCAGCAGCATACAGCGGTCGAACACCGGGGAGCTGTTTTTT. Protein: CASSIQRSNTGELFF.

The chain couples TRBV24-1 to TRBJ1-5; 7 positions agree with TRBD1. This CDR3 is built from 16 residues. With 4 bases clipped from V and 3 bases from J, the junction kept 8 bases outside the gene matches. Germline-derived CDR1 and CDR2 are KGHDR and SFDVKD. The CDR3 region is CATSDSRTGINQPQHF. In DNA, the CDR3 is TGTGCCACCAGTGACTCAAGGACAGGAATCAATCAGCCCCAGCATTTT.

In its sample, this clonotype was seen many times. The rearrangement joins TRBV6-1 to TRBJ2-1; D possibly uses TRBD1 or TRBD2 (5 bases each). The CDR3 spans 12 residues. V was shortened by 7 bases and J by 7 bases, with 11 bases between the two germline ends. Germline CDR1 is MNHNS and CDR2 is SASEGT. CDR3 residues: CASIRGGNEQFF. In DNA form, the CDR3 reads TGTGCCAGCATTCGTGGGGGAAATGAGCAGTTCTTC.

This clonotype was seen a handful of times. The chain joins TRBV12-3 or TRBV12-4 to TRBJ2-2, with 12 positions matching TRBD2. This CDR3 has 16 amino acids. Germline trimming cut 6 bases from V and 7 bases from J; bases unmatched to any gene: 9. CDR3 DNA: TGTGCCAGCAGGCTCCTAGCGGGAGGGCCTGGCGGGGAGCTGTTTTTT. Protein product: CASRLLAGGPGGELFF.

Only a few counts were recorded for this clonotype. The V gene is TRBV7-9, the J gene TRBJ1-6; D perhaps matches TRBD1 (5 bases). This CDR3 is 14 amino acids long. Germline V gene lookup returns CDR1 SEHNR and CDR2 FQNEAQ (reference sequence). Trimming stripped 5 bases from V and 5 bases from J, with 10 bases between. CDR3 protein: CASSPDINNSPLHF. CDR3 DNA: TGTGCCAGCAGCCCGGACATTAATAATTCACCCCTCCACTTT.

This clonotype has a count of ten or more. Here the CDR3 reads CASSSRGWQGPYNEQFF. CDR3 in DNA: TGTGCCAGCAGCTCCAGGGGGTGGCAGGGCCCTTACAATGAGCAGTTCTTC. The chain recombines TRBV7-6 with TRBJ2-1; 7 nucleotides agree with TRBD1. This CDR3 region has 17 residues. V was clipped by 4 bases and J by 4 bases; unmatched bases: 13. Germline CDR1 is SGHVS and CDR2 is FNYEAQ.

This clonotype was found a few times. J is TRBJ2-4 and V is TRBV6-2 or TRBV6-3, with D possibly being TRBD1 or TRBD2 (6 bases each). The length of the CDR3 is 15 residues. V shed 5 bases and J shed 10 bases, with 21 bases lying between them. Germline lookup yields CDR1 MNHEY and CDR2 SVGEGT. DNA of the CDR3: TGTGCCAGCAGTCAATCGTCCGGGGGCGGAAATATTCAGTACTTC. This gives the protein CASSQSSGGGNIQYF.

This clonotype was detected a few times. The chain has TRBV5-1 and TRBJ2-3; D call uncertain. The germline V gene encodes CDR1 SGHRS and CDR2 YFSETQ. The CDR3 extends over 15 amino acids. Deletions cut 0 bases from V and 2 bases from J, with 10 bases between. The CDR3 sequence: CASSLGRPLTDTQYF. The CDR3 DNA is TGCGCCAGCAGCTTGGGACGGCCTCTCACAGATACGCAGTATTTT.

This clonotype was detected ten times or more. V and J are TRBV7-9 and TRBJ1-1; no clear D gene. Per the germline V gene, CDR1 is SEHNR and CDR2 is FQNEAQ (reference sequence). Trimming pared 6 bases from V and 5 bases from J, leaving 10 bases between. CDR3 length: 12 amino acids. CDR3 nucleotides: TGTGCCAGCAGGGGTGAGGGTACTGAAGCTTTCTTT. Translated, it gives CASRGEGTEAFF.

This clonotype was seen repeatedly, ten times or more. This chain connects TRBV28 to TRBJ2-3; 13 bases match TRBD2. There are 18 residues in the CDR3. Germline V CDR1 and CDR2: MDHEN, SYDVKM. Trimming removed 5 bases from V and 3 bases from J; junction bases left unmatched: 11. The CDR3, as DNA: TGTGCCAGCAGTCTAACCCGGACTAGCGGGGGACTTACAGATACGCAGTATTTT. Translation: CASSLTRTSGGLTDTQYF. The whole variable domain, filled in from reference TRBV28 and TRBJ2-3, reads DVKVTQSSRYLVKRTGEKVFLECVQDMDHENMFWYRQDPGLGLRLIYFSYDVKMKEKGDIPEGYSVSREKKERFSLILESASTNQTSMYLCASSLTRTSGGLTDTQYFGPGTRLTVL.

The chain recombines TRBV29-1 with TRBJ2-3; 12 bases map to TRBD1. The CDR3 is made up of 13 amino acids. With V trimmed by 6 bases and J by 4 bases, 2 bases remained unmatched. Germline V gene data show CDR1 as SQVTM and CDR2 as ANQGSEA. The CDR3 reads CSVGTGGPDTQYF. CDR3 nucleotides: TGCAGCGTCGGGACAGGGGGCCCAGATACGCAGTATTTT.

This clonotype turned up a few times. The chain uses TRBV7-9 and TRBJ2-3; D is perhaps TRBD2 (5 bases). The CDR3 runs to 13 residues. V lost 4 bases and J 1 base, leaving 6 bases between the germline ends. Germline V CDR1 and CDR2: SEHNR, FQNEAQ (reference sequence). CDR3 coding DNA: TGTGCCAGCAGCTACGGGGGCACAGATACGCAGTATTTT. As protein: CASSYGGTDTQYF.